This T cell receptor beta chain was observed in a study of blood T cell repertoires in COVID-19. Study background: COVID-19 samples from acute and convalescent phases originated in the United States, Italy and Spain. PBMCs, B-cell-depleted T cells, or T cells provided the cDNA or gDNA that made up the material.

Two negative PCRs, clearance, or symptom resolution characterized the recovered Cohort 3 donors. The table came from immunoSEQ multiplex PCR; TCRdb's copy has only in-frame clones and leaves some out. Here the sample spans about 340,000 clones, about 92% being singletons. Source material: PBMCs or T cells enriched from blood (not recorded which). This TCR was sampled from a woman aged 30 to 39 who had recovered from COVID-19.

The CDR3 coding sequence is TGTGCCAGCAGCCAAGATGGCCAGGCTGGTGGAAACACCATATATTTT. It translates to CASSQDGQAGGNTIYF. The V and J genes are TRBV3-1 (or the pseudogene TRBV3-2) and TRBJ1-3; no clear D gene. V lost 0 bases and J lost 3, with 12 bases in between. This CDR3 is built from 16 residues. Germline CDR1 is LGHDT and CDR2 is YNNKEL (reference sequence).